The 3 T cell receptor beta chains below all came from one sample that was sequenced in a study of blood T cell repertoires in COVID-19. TCRdb's copy holds only in-frame clones and misses some; the assay was immunoSEQ multiplex PCR. The sample consists of about 92,000 clones, around nine tenths of them appearing once. Material: peripheral blood. The origin of the receptors is an older woman with COVID-19, enrolled during active disease.

This clone came up once. The gene calls are TRBV6-5 and TRBJ1-2; 10 nucleotides line up with TRBD1. The CDR3 spans 16 residues. The germline gives CDR1 MNHEY, CDR2 SVGAGI. V shed 0 bases and J 5 bases; nucleotides not matched to a gene: 6. CDR3 loop: CASSYSMTGGRYGYTF. In nucleotides, the CDR3 is TGTGCCAGCAGTTACTCGATGACAGGGGGCCGGTATGGCTACACCTTC.

The chain combines TRBV6-5 with TRBJ2-7; unclear D gene. Per germline, CDR1 MNHEY and CDR2 SVGAGI. Trimming cost V 7 bases and J 3 bases, with 4 bases left between them. This CDR3 is built from 10 residues. The CDR3 DNA reads as TGTGCCAGCAACGGCTACGAGCAGTACTTC. It codes for CASNGYEQYF.

The CDR3 loop is CASSLHRQRTGELFF. CDR3 DNA: TGTGCCAGCAGCCTACATCGCCAGAGGACCGGGGAGCTGTTTTTT. The chain carries TRBV28 and TRBJ2-2, with D unresolved. V lost 6 bases and J 5 bases, leaving 16 bases between the germline ends. CDR1 and CDR2 (germline): MDHEN, SYDVKM. The CDR3 length is 15 residues.